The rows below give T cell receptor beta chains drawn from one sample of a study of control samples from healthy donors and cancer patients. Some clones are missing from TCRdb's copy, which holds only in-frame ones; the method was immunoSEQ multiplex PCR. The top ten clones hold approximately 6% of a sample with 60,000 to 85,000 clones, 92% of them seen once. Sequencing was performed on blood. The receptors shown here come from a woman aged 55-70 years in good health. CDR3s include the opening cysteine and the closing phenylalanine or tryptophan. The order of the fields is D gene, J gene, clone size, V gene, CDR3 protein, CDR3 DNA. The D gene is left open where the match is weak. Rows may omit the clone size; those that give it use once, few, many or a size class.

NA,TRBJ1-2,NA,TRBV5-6,CASREGGGKTYGYTF,TGTGCCAGCAGGGAGGGCGGGGGGAAAACCTATGGCTACACCTTC
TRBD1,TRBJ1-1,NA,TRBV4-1,CASSQEVTTGGQDAFF,TGCGCCAGCAGCCAAGAGGTAACCACCGGGGGACAGGATGCTTTCTTT
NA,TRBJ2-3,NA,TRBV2,CASSRTADTQYF,TGTGCCAGCAGTCGAACAGCAGATACGCAGTATTTT
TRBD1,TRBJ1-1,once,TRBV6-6,CASSYRGTGNTEAFF,TGTGCCAGCAGTTACCGAGGGACAGGGAACACTGAAGCTTTCTTT
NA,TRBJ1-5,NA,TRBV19,CASSIPQLNQPQHF,TGTGCCAGTAGTATACCCCAACTTAATCAGCCCCAGCATTTT
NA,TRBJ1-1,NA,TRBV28,CASSQLDTEAFF,TGTGCCAGCAGCCAACTCGACACTGAAGCTTTCTTT
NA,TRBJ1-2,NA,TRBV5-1,CASSWDYGYTF,TGCGCCAGCAGCTGGGACTATGGCTACACCTTC
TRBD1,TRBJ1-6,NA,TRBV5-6,CASSPSTGFGSPLHF,TGTGCCAGCAGCCCTTCGACAGGGTTCGGTTCACCCCTCCACTTT
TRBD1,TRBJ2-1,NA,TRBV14,CASSRVTRDRVFF,TGTGCCAGCAGCCGAGTGACCCGGGACAGGGTCTTCTTC
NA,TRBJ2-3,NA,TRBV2,CASRWESTDTQYF,TGTGCCAGCAGATGGGAGTCCACAGATACGCAGTATTTT
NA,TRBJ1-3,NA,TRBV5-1,CASSLLGGFGNTIYF,TGCGCCAGCAGCTTGCTAGGGGGTTTTGGAAACACCATATATTTT
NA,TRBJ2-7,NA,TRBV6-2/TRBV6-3,CASSPIGPYEQYF,TGTGCCAGCAGTCCCATTGGACCCTACGAGCAGTACTTC
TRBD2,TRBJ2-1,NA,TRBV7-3,CASSKSSMTSGIEQFF,TGTGCCAGCAGCAAAAGCTCTATGACTAGCGGGATTGAGCAGTTCTTC
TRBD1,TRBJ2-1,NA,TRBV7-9,CASSLEVVAGQGYNEQFF,TGTGCCAGCAGCCTAGAGGTAGTGGCGGGACAGGGATACAATGAGCAGTTCTTC
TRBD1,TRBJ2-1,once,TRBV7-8,CASSTTDRVIDEQFF,TGTGCCAGCAGCACGACGGACAGGGTCATCGATGAGCAGTTCTTC
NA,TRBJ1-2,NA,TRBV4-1,CASSQVSNYGYTF,TGCGCCAGCAGCCAAGTTTCGAATTATGGCTACACCTTC
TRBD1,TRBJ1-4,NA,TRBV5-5,CASSTQGGLNEKLFF,TGTGCCAGCAGCACACAGGGGGGGCTTAATGAAAAACTGTTTTTT
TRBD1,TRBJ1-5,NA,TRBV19,CASSIGPGQHSNQPQHF,TGTGCCAGTAGTATAGGTCCGGGACAGCATAGCAATCAGCCCCAGCATTTT
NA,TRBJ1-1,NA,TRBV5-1,CASSLRPRDAEAFF,TGCGCCAGCAGCTTGCGGCCAAGGGACGCTGAAGCTTTCTTT
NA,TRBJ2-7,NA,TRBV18,CASSGDSPPYEQYF,TGTGCCAGCTCAGGCGACAGTCCTCCCTACGAGCAGTACTTC
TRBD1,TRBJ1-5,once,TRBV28,CASSGTDRGYSNQPQHF,TGTGCCAGCAGTGGAACGGACAGGGGATATAGCAATCAGCCCCAGCATTTT
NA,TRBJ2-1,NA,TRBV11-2,CASSLGYYNEQFF,TGTGCCAGCAGCTTAGGTTACTACAATGAGCAGTTCTTC
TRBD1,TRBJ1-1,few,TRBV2,CASRDRGLLNTEAFF,TGTGCCAGCCGGGACAGGGGGTTGTTGAACACTGAAGCTTTCTTT
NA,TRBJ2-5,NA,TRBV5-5,CASSLRDTAGETQYF,TGTGCCAGCAGCTTAAGAGACACGGCGGGGGAGACCCAGTACTTC
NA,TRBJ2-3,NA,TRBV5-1,CASSSRLTAGERVTDTQYF,TGCGCCAGCAGTTCGAGACTGACAGCGGGCGAAAGGGTCACAGATACGCAGTATTTT
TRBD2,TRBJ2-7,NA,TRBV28,CASSSPGLAASYEQYF,TGTGCCAGCAGTAGTCCGGGACTAGCGGCCTCCTACGAGCAGTACTTC
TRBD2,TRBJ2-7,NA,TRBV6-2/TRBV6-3,CASSYVLLRLAGYEQYF,TGTGCCAGCAGTTACGTCCTACTTCGACTAGCGGGATACGAGCAGTACTTC
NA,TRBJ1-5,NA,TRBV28,CATSKGSGNQPQHF,TGTGCCACCTCTAAGGGGTCGGGCAATCAGCCCCAGCATTTT
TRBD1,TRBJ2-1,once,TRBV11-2,CASSLGQSSYNEQFF,TGTGCCAGCAGCTTGGGACAGAGCTCCTACAATGAGCAGTTCTTC
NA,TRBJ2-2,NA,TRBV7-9,CASSLGSGAGELFF,TGTGCCAGCAGCTTAGGAAGCGGTGCCGGGGAGCTGTTTTTT
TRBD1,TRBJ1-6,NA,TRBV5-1,CASSSSDRVSNSPLHF,TGCGCCAGCAGCTCTTCGGACAGGGTCTCTAATTCACCCCTCCACTTT
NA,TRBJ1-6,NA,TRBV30,CAWSVQYNSPLHF,TGTGCCTGGAGTGTACAGTATAATTCACCCCTCCACTTT
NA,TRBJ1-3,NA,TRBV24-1,CATMAPGGNTIYF,TGTGCCACCATGGCGCCCGGCGGAAACACCATATATTTT
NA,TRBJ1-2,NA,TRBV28,CASSSLRGGVYGYTF,TGTGCCAGCAGTTCGCTCAGGGGCGGGGTCTATGGCTACACCTTC
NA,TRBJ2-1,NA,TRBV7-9,CASSSGTRDEQFF,TGTGCCAGCAGCTCTGGGACACGCGATGAGCAGTTCTTC
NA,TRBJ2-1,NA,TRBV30,CAWSGVSSASAYNEQFF,TGTGCCTGGAGTGGGGTATCTAGCGCGAGCGCCTACAATGAGCAGTTCTTC
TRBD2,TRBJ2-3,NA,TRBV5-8,CASTEGGTSGPSTDTQYF,TGTGCCAGCACCGAAGGGGGAACTAGCGGCCCTAGCACAGATACGCAGTATTTT
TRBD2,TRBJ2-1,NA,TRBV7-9,CASSLYGTSLYNEQFF,TGTGCCAGCAGCTTATATGGGACTAGCCTCTACAATGAGCAGTTCTTC
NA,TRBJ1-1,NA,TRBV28,CASSLLGAYKDTEAFF,TGTGCCAGCAGTTTACTGGGGGCCTACAAGGACACTGAAGCTTTCTTT
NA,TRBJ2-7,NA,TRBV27,CASSPRWDYEQYF,TGTGCCAGCAGTCCAAGGTGGGATTACGAGCAGTACTTC
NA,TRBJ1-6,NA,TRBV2,CASSGGDWSSYNSPLHF,TGTGCCAGCAGTGGGGGGGATTGGAGCTCCTATAATTCACCCCTCCACTTT
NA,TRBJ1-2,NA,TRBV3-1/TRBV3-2,CASSRGEGLSGGYTF,TGTGCCAGCAGCCGAGGGGAGGGCTTGTCTGGGGGCTACACCTTC
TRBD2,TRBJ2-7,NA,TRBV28,CASRTGGASSYEQYF,TGTGCCAGCAGGACCGGGGGGGCCTCCTCCTACGAGCAGTACTTC
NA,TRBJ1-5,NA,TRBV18,CASSPTPPQDPNQPQHF,TGTGCCAGCTCACCAACTCCTCCTCAGGATCCCAATCAGCCCCAGCATTTT